Listed here are 9 T cell receptor beta chains from one sample, sequenced in a study of neoadjuvant anti-PD-1 for oral cavity cancer. Only in-frame clones appear in the TCRdb table, and some are missing; sequencing was by immunoSEQ multiplex PCR. The sample consists of about 6,900 clones, 60% to 85% of them appearing once. The sample was PBMCs, taken before nivolumab (anti-PD-1) treatment. The receptors come from a person between 35 and 79 years old with oral cavity squamous cell carcinoma.

This chain joins TRBV7-9 and TRBJ1-5, with TRBD1 as a possible D gene (5 bases). The CDR3 spans 17 residues. V dropped 1 base and J dropped 6 bases, with 19 bases sitting between them. The germline V gene encodes CDR1 SEHNR and CDR2 FQNEAQ (reference sequence). The DNA of the CDR3 is TGTGCCAGCAGCTTAGGACTCGGGCAGGGAGGAGGTCAGCCCCAGCATTTT. Protein product: CASSLGLGQGGGQPQHF.

This CDR3 reads CASSQGQTYEQYF. CDR3 coding DNA: TGTGCCAGCAGCCAGGGACAGACCTACGAGCAGTACTTC. The rearrangement uses TRBV11-3 and TRBJ2-7, with 7 bases matching TRBD1. CDR1 is SGHNT, CDR2 YENEEA, per germline. J gave up 2 bases and V 5 bases, and 3 bases lay outside the gene matches. The CDR3 sequence is 13 residues long. Variable domain in full (rest from reference TRBV11-3 and TRBJ2-7): EAGVVQSPRYKIIEKKQPVAFWCNPISGHNTLYWYLQNLGQGPELLIRYENEEAVDDSQLPKDRFSAERLKGVDSTLKIQPAELGDSAVYLCASSQGQTYEQYFGPGTRLTVT.

The V gene is TRBV4-3, the J gene TRBJ1-1; D is possibly TRBD1 (6 bases). The CDR3 covers 17 residues. Per germline, CDR1 LGHNA and CDR2 YSLEER. With 1 base removed from V and 1 base from J, the gap between germline ends came to 16 bases. This CDR3 reads CASSQVNFRDKNTEAFF. DNA for the CDR3: TGCGCCAGCAGCCAAGTAAATTTCCGGGACAAGAACACTGAAGCTTTCTTT.

The chain recombines TRBV13 with TRBJ1-1; no clear D gene. Germline CDR1 is PRHDT and CDR2 is FYEKMQ (reference sequence). This CDR3 is 16 amino acids long. Between the trimmed V and J ends, which lost 3 bases and 1 base, there was a span of 15 bases. As DNA, the CDR3 is TGTGCCAGCAGCTTGGACCGGGGTTTTGCGAACACTGAAGCTTTCTTT. This sequence encodes CASSLDRGFANTEAFF. Full variable domain (missing parts from reference TRBV13 and TRBJ1-1): AAGVIQSPRHLIKEKRETATLKCYPIPRHDTVYWYQQGPGQDPQFLISFYEKMQSDKGSIPDRFSAQQFSDYHSELNMSSLELGDSALYFCASSLDRGFANTEAFFGQGTRLTVV.

The gene calls are TRBV10-3 and TRBJ1-2; no definite D call. This CDR3 has 13 amino acids. Germline V gene data show CDR1 as ENHRY and CDR2 as SYGVKD. Between the trimmed V and J ends, which lost 3 bases and 3 bases, there was a span of 8 bases. CDR3 amino acids: CAISDGRDYGYTF. Here the CDR3 DNA reads TGTGCCATCAGTGATGGAAGGGACTATGGCTACACCTTC.

V is TRBV27 and J is TRBJ2-7, with D perhaps TRBD1 (6 bases). The CDR3 consists of 14 residues. Germline CDR1 and CDR2: MNHEY and SMNVEV (reference sequence). V lost 5 bases to trimming and J lost 6 bases, with 17 bases between them. The CDR3 region is CASSPRQVTSEQYF. The CDR3 DNA reads as TGTGCCAGCAGTCCAAGACAGGTAACCTCCGAGCAGTACTTC.

The chain carries TRBV11-2 and TRBJ2-5; 9 nucleotides align to TRBD1. V gave up 4 bases and J gave up 4 bases; unmatched junction bases: 13. This CDR3 spans 17 amino acids. The germline V gene has CDR1 SGHAT and CDR2 FQNNGV. CDR3 residues: CASSSLKPTGGIETQYF. CDR3 nucleotide sequence: TGTGCCAGCAGCTCCTTGAAACCAACAGGGGGCATAGAGACCCAGTACTTC. Combining the CDR3 with reference TRBV11-2 and TRBJ2-5 gives the whole variable domain EAGVAQSPRYKIIEKRQSVAFWCNPISGHATLYWYQQILGQGPKLLIQFQNNGVVDDSQLPKDRFSAERLKGVDSTLKIQPAKLEDSAVYLCASSSLKPTGGIETQYFGPGTRLLVL.

The chain carries TRBV4-3 and TRBJ1-1; D may be TRBD1 (5 bases). Germline V gene lookup returns CDR1 LGHNA and CDR2 YSLEER. Trimming left V 2 bases short and J 1 base short, with 5 bases between. CDR3 size: 13 residues. The CDR3 coding sequence is TGCGCCAGCAGCCAAAGGGGGAACACTGAAGCTTTCTTT. It translates to CASSQRGNTEAFF.

This clone has a handful of counts. Relative to the germline gene, one junction end is altered; a read error may explain this. The rearrangement joins TRBV30 to TRBJ1-3; perhaps TRBD1 as D (6 bases). Germline values: CDR1 GTSNPN, CDR2 SVGIG (reference sequence). This CDR3 is built from 14 residues. Here the CDR3 reads CAWSVAGDTVVRVF. For the CDR3, the DNA is TGTGCCTGGAGTGTCGCAGGGGACACCGTCGTACGGGTGTTT.